The rows below give T cell receptor beta chains drawn from one sample of a study of CD8 T cells in Susac syndrome. TCRdb used MiXCR to reprocess the immunoSEQ multiplex PCR reads, holding one entry per CDR3 protein. The sample lists about 190,000 distinct CDR3 sequences; roughly 94% were seen once. What was sequenced was CD8+ T cells from PBMCs. Receptor source: a human donor with Susac syndrome. Each CDR3 is given with its conserved first and last residue. A D gene is named only where the DNA matches it firmly.

d_gene: .
v_gene: TRBV5-6
j_gene: TRBJ2-7
CDR3aa: CASSLGWRGPSYEQYF
CDR3nt: TGTGCCAGCAGCTTGGGCTGGAGGGGGCCCTCCTACGAGCAGTACTTC

d_gene: .
v_gene: TRBV7-8
j_gene: TRBJ2-5
CDR3aa: CASSPQSLETQYF
CDR3nt: TGTGCCAGCAGCCCCCAAAGTTTAGAGACCCAGTACTTC

d_gene: TRBD2
v_gene: TRBV3-1
j_gene: TRBJ2-7
CDR3aa: CASSPETSGRPYEQYF
CDR3nt: TGTGCCAGCAGCCCCGAAACTAGCGGGAGGCCCTACGAGCAGTACTTC

d_gene: .
v_gene: TRBV18
j_gene: TRBJ2-7
CDR3aa: CASSPPGTRNYEQYF
CDR3nt: TGTGCCAGCTCACCCCCCGGGACACGGAATTACGAGCAGTACTTC

d_gene: .
v_gene: TRBV27
j_gene: TRBJ2-7
CDR3aa: CASSPLVGEQYF
CDR3nt: TGTGCCAGCAGTCCCTTAGTGGGCGAGCAGTACTTC

d_gene: TRBD2
v_gene: TRBV4-2
j_gene: TRBJ2-7
CDR3aa: CASSQDPGRGSEQYF
CDR3nt: TGTGCCAGCAGCCAAGATCCAGGGCGCGGGAGCGAGCAGTACTTC

d_gene: .
v_gene: TRBV20-1
j_gene: TRBJ2-7
CDR3aa: CSARAPLHGGISYEQYF
CDR3nt: TGCAGTGCTAGAGCTCCACTCCATGGAGGGATCTCCTACGAGCAGTACTTC

d_gene: .
v_gene: TRBV12-3/TRBV12-4
j_gene: TRBJ1-3
CDR3aa: CASSWGGNTIYF
CDR3nt: TGTGCCAGCAGTTGGGGAGGCAACACCATATATTTT

d_gene: .
v_gene: TRBV3-1
j_gene: TRBJ1-1
CDR3aa: CASSQGTEKETFF
CDR3nt: TGTGCCAGCAGCCAAGGGACAGAAAAGGAGACTTTCTTT

d_gene: .
v_gene: TRBV10-3
j_gene: TRBJ1-2
CDR3aa: CAITFEPNYGYTF
CDR3nt: TGTGCCATCACCTTCGAGCCTAACTATGGCTACACCTTC

d_gene: TRBD1
v_gene: TRBV7-9
j_gene: TRBJ1-4
CDR3aa: CASSLEWRQGASFNEKLFF
CDR3nt: TGTGCCAGCAGCTTAGAATGGCGGCAGGGGGCTTCGTTTAATGAAAAACTGTTTTTT

d_gene: TRBD2
v_gene: TRBV7-8
j_gene: TRBJ2-7
CDR3aa: CASGLAPTYEQYF
CDR3nt: TGTGCCAGTGGACTAGCGCCGACCTACGAGCAGTACTTC

d_gene: TRBD2
v_gene: TRBV4-2
j_gene: TRBJ2-7
CDR3aa: CASSQVITKGLAGGDEQYF
CDR3nt: TGTGCCAGCAGCCAAGTAATAACCAAGGGACTAGCGGGAGGTGACGAGCAGTACTTC

d_gene: TRBD1
v_gene: TRBV6-2/TRBV6-3
j_gene: TRBJ1-1
CDR3aa: CASSYGQGRAFF
CDR3nt: TGTGCCAGCAGCTACGGACAGGGACGAGCTTTCTTT